This T cell receptor (beta chain) was sequenced for a study of blood T cell repertoires in COVID-19. With 1 base removed from V and 8 bases from J, the gap between germline ends came to 11 bases. The CDR3 sequence is 14 residues long. From germline, CDR1 is LGHNA and CDR2 YSLEER. Authors' analysis steps: Amplification of reference gene primers provided the estimated nucleated cell counts. Using immunoSEQ multiplex PCR, the repertoire was profiled, and TCRdb retains in-frame clones only, with some absent. That table furnishes V, J and clone size, whereas the DNA furnished D and trimming. This repertoire shows around 95,000 clones, 75% to 95% found once; its top ten account for 5% to 6.5%.

What was sequenced was peripheral blood. The chain couples TRBV4-3 to TRBJ1-4, with D possibly TRBD1 on 6 matching bases. This TCR came from a man aged 45-65 years with acute or convalescent COVID-19. In DNA form, the CDR3 reads TGCGCCAGCAGCCAAGTGGCCAGGGGAGAAAAACTGTTTTTT. It specifies CASSQVARGEKLFF.